One sample yielded the 32 T cell receptor beta chains listed below, sequenced in a study of T cells in Graves' hyperthyroidism and ophthalmopathy. TCR beta CDR3 regions were amplified from RNA. The TCR CDR3 first-round RT-PCR relied on the HTBI primer set. A single record per CDR3 protein comes from TCRdb applying MiXCR to the multiplex PCR reads. This sample has under 550,000 distinct CDR3 sequences, with roughly 15% found just once. Specimen: blood. Source of these receptors: a woman younger than 35 with Graves' hyperthyroidism.

This clonotype occurred many times. The chain employs TRBV6-2 or TRBV6-3 and TRBJ1-1; the D is unclear. V was clipped by 7 bases and J by 0 bases, with 9 bases between them. The germline V gene encodes CDR1 MNHEY and CDR2 SVGEGT. CDR3 length equals 13 residues. As DNA, the CDR3 is TGTGCCAGCACAATACATATGAACACTGAAGCTTTCTTT. Translating gives CASTIHMNTEAFF.

This clonotype was recorded a few times. The chain links TRBV29-1 to TRBJ2-7, with D possibly TRBD2 on 6 matching bases. Germline V gene lookup returns CDR1 SQVTM and CDR2 ANQGSEA. The CDR3 sequence is 13 residues long. Trimming pared 4 bases from V and 4 bases from J, leaving 14 bases between. The chain's CDR3 is CSVAEGGGYEQYF. The CDR3 DNA is TGCAGCGTTGCTGAGGGCGGAGGGTACGAGCAGTACTTC.

This clonotype has a handful of counts. The V gene is TRBV5-1, the J gene TRBJ1-2; perhaps TRBD1 as D (5 bases). Germline lookup yields CDR1 SGHRS and CDR2 YFSETQ. This CDR3 has 14 amino acids. V gave up 0 bases and J gave up 4 bases, with 10 bases separating them. CDR3 residues: CASSLAGAAYGYTF. CDR3 DNA sequence: TGCGCCAGCAGCTTGGCCGGGGCAGCCTATGGCTACACCTTC.

Ten or more counts support this clonotype. The rearrangement joins TRBV28 to TRBJ1-1; D gene unclear. The V end lost 0 bases, the J end lost 0 bases, and 5 bases lay between the germline ends. Germline CDR1 reads MDHEN; CDR2 reads SYDVKM. CDR3 length: 14 amino acids. The CDR3 bases are TGTGCCAGCAGTTTATGGAGCATGAACACTGAAGCTTTCTTT. This codes for CASSLWSMNTEAFF. The full variable domain, in which reference TRBV28 and TRBJ1-1 provide the parts outside the CDR3, is DVKVTQSSRYLVKRTGEKVFLECVQDMDHENMFWYRQDPGLGLRLIYFSYDVKMKEKGDIPEGYSVSREKKERFSLILESASTNQTSMYLCASSLWSMNTEAFFGQGTRLTVV.

The sample holds a few counts of this clonotype. The rearrangement links TRBV15 to TRBJ2-2; unclear D gene. Between the trimmed V and J ends, which lost 0 bases and 5 bases, there was a span of 16 bases. The CDR3 totals 17 residues. Germline CDR1 LNHNV, CDR2 YYDKDF (reference sequence). The CDR3 sequence: CATSRDRESGITGELFF. CDR3 nucleotide sequence: TGTGCCACCAGCAGAGATCGAGAGAGTGGTATTACCGGGGAGCTGTTTTTT.

The genes are TRBV19 and TRBJ2-5; tentative D call: TRBD2 (5 bases). This CDR3 region has 13 residues. Deletions cut 5 bases from V and 4 bases from J, with 11 bases between. Per the germline V gene, CDR1 is LNHDA and CDR2 is SQIVND (reference sequence). CDR3 sequence reads: CASSPRGIETQYF. In nucleotides, the CDR3 is TGTGCCAGTAGTCCCCGGGGTATAGAGACCCAGTACTTC.

The CDR3 DNA reads as TGTGCCAGCTCAACGGTATCCTCTGGAAACACCATATATTTT. Encoded protein: CASSTVSSGNTIYF. The J gene is TRBJ1-3, the V gene TRBV18; D is ambiguous. Germline V CDR1 and CDR2: KGHSH, LQKENI. V was trimmed by 5 bases and J by 0 bases, leaving 8 bases between them. CDR3 length: 14 residues.

This clonotype was seen many times. The chain combines TRBV6-2 or TRBV6-3 with TRBJ2-1; unclear D gene. CDR1 MNHEY and CDR2 SVGEGT come from the germline V gene. This CDR3 is built from 15 residues. V lost 2 bases to trimming and J lost 0 bases, with 8 bases between them. Here the CDR3 DNA reads TGTGCCAGCAGTTACGACGAGAGCTCCTACAATGAGCAGTTCTTC. This gives the protein CASSYDESSYNEQFF.

The chain carries TRBV5-5 and TRBJ1-1; D perhaps matches TRBD1 (5 bases). The germline V and J ends were trimmed by 3 bases and 1 base, with 13 bases remaining between them. Germline lookup yields CDR1 SGHKS and CDR2 YYEKEE (reference sequence). The CDR3 runs 15 residues. The chain's CDR3 is CASSYWGRPNTEAFF. In DNA, the CDR3 is TGTGCCAGCAGCTATTGGGGACGGCCGAACACTGAAGCTTTCTTT.

This clonotype was counted ten times or more. The V call is TRBV6-1, the J call TRBJ1-2; 8 bases are a match to TRBD1. CDR1 and CDR2 from the germline V gene are MNHNS and SASEGT. Trimming removed 5 bases from V and 8 bases from J; junction bases left unmatched: 7. CDR3 length: 13 residues. For the CDR3, the DNA is TGTGCCAGCAGTTCATTTGACAGGGGCGGCTACACCTTC. Amino acid sequence: CASSSFDRGGYTF.

This clonotype was recorded a few times. V and J are TRBV20-1 and TRBJ2-1, with 8 nucleotides matching TRBD2. J lost 5 bases, V lost 3 bases, and 3 bases had no gene match. This CDR3 comprises 13 residues. From germline, CDR1 is DFQATT and CDR2 SNEGSKA (reference sequence). CDR3 DNA sequence: TGCAGTGCTAGTCTAGCGGGTAACAATGAGCAGTTCTTC. This translates into CSASLAGNNEQFF.

This clonotype was seen at least ten times. The rearrangement uses TRBV7-9 and TRBJ2-7, with D uncertain. V was cut by 8 bases and J by 0 bases, with 14 bases left in between. CDR3 length: 14 residues. Germline V gene lookup returns CDR1 SEHNR and CDR2 FQNEAQ (reference sequence). As DNA, the CDR3 is TGTGCCAGCGCCACAGCGACTCGCTCCTACGAGCAGTACTTC. It codes for CASATATRSYEQYF.

This clonotype was counted at least ten times. The V gene is TRBV28, the J gene TRBJ2-1; D remains ambiguous. The CDR3 is 14 residues long. Looked up from germline, CDR1 is MDHEN and CDR2 is SYDVKM. Trimming cost V 5 bases and J 2 bases, with 10 bases left between them. The CDR3 is CASSPVFPYNEQFF. The CDR3 DNA reads TGTGCCAGCAGTCCCGTCTTTCCCTACAATGAGCAGTTCTTC.

This clonotype showed up many times. The V gene is TRBV28, the J gene TRBJ2-3; 7 bases fit TRBD1. The V gene's germline CDR1 is MDHEN and CDR2 SYDVKM. The CDR3 loop spans 11 amino acids. The V gene end was trimmed by 4 bases and the J gene end by 11 bases; junction bases not matched to a gene: 3. Here the CDR3 DNA reads TGTGCCAGCAGTTCGGGACAGAGGCAGTATTTT. Its translation: CASSSGQRQYF.

This clonotype appeared many times. The chain has TRBV2 and TRBJ2-3; 9 bases match TRBD2. V was pared by 7 bases and J by 0 bases, with 11 bases of the junction left unmatched. Per the germline V gene, CDR1 is SNHLY and CDR2 is FYNNEI. This CDR3 spans 17 amino acids. The chain's CDR3 is CASTLSLAGKSTDTQYF. The DNA for the CDR3 is TGTGCCAGCACCTTAAGCCTAGCGGGGAAAAGCACAGATACGCAGTATTTT. The variable domain in full, completed from reference TRBV2 and TRBJ2-3, reads EPEVTQTPSHQVTQMGQEVILRCVPISNHLYFYWYRQILGQKVEFLVSFYNNEISEKSEIFDDQFSVERPDGSNFTLKIRSTKLEDSAMYFCASTLSLAGKSTDTQYFGPGTRLTVL.

This clonotype was detected a few times. This chain connects TRBV9 to TRBJ1-4, with D unresolved. Trimming pared 4 bases from V and 4 bases from J, leaving 14 bases between. Germline lookup yields CDR1 SGDLS and CDR2 YYNGEE. This CDR3 contains 15 residues. The CDR3 bases are TGTGCCAGCAGCCCCTATGAAAGCCTTAATGAAAAACTGTTTTTT. Its translation: CASSPYESLNEKLFF.

This clonotype showed up many times. This chain joins TRBV5-1 and TRBJ1-2; 8 bases agree with TRBD1. Trimming removed 3 bases from V and 2 bases from J; junction bases left unmatched: 6. The CDR3 totals 15 residues. CDR1 is SGHRS and CDR2 is YFSETQ in the germline V gene. The chain's CDR3 is CASSSQGAANYGYTF. The CDR3 coding sequence is TGCGCCAGCAGCTCCCAGGGGGCGGCAAACTATGGCTACACCTTC.

Ten or more counts support this clonotype. V and J are TRBV7-3 and TRBJ2-7; D uncertain. The CDR3 is 14 residues long. V was clipped by 7 bases and J by 2 bases, with 15 bases between them. Germline V gene sequence: CDR1 SGHTA, CDR2 FQGTGA. The CDR3, as DNA: TGTGCCAGCAACGCACTCGGGCTCACCTACGAGCAGTACTTC. Residues: CASNALGLTYEQYF.

This clonotype was observed at least ten times. This chain uses TRBV6-2 or TRBV6-3 with TRBJ2-5; 7 nucleotides align to TRBD2. V trimming: 4 bases; J trimming: 2 bases; junction bases outside the gene matches: 19. CDR1 is MNHEY and CDR2 is SVGEGT in the germline V gene. The CDR3 runs to 19 residues. The DNA of the CDR3 is TGTGCCAGCAGTTGGGGGGAGCTAGCGGAAAACGGAATACAAGAGACCCAGTACTTC. Translated: CASSWGELAENGIQETQYF.

This clonotype showed up many times. The rearrangement links TRBV11-2 to TRBJ2-7, with D possibly being TRBD1 or TRBD2 (5 bases each). Germline V lookup: CDR1 SGHAT, CDR2 FQNNGV. The length of the CDR3 is 14 residues. Trimming removed 1 base from V and 2 bases from J, with 9 bases in between. This CDR3 is CASSLGGTPYEQYF. The CDR3 nucleotides are TGTGCCAGCAGCTTAGGTGGGACCCCCTACGAGCAGTACTTC.

This clonotype was found a few times. This chain links TRBV5-1 with TRBJ1-1; 9 positions agree with TRBD1. The CDR3 is 16 amino acids. Germline V gene sequence: CDR1 SGHRS, CDR2 YFSETQ. Trimming removed 2 bases from V and 1 base from J; junction bases left unmatched: 6. In DNA form, the CDR3 reads TGCGCCAGCAGCTTAACAGGGGGCGGGTGGAACACTGAAGCTTTCTTT. It encodes CASSLTGGGWNTEAFF. Full variable domain (missing parts from reference TRBV5-1 and TRBJ1-1): KAGVTQTPRYLIKTRGQQVTLSCSPISGHRSVSWYQQTPGQGLQFLFEYFSETQRNKGNFPGRFSGRQFSNSRSEMNVSTLELGDSALYLCASSLTGGGWNTEAFFGQGTRLTVV.

There are a few counts of this clonotype. The gene calls are TRBV7-2 and TRBJ2-7; no reliable D call. The V gene lost 1 base and the J gene lost 3 bases, with 13 bases spanning the gap. The CDR3 has 15 residues. Germline assignment: CDR1 SGHTA and CDR2 FQGNSA. CDR3 DNA: TGTGCCAGCAGCTTAGTTCCTGATGGGGACTACGAGCAGTACTTC. This encodes CASSLVPDGDYEQYF.

In this sample, this clonotype turned up many times. V usage is TRBV4-1 and J usage is TRBJ2-5, with D maybe TRBD1 (5 bases). This CDR3 spans 14 amino acids. Trimming cost V 8 bases and J 0 bases, with 13 bases left between them. CDR1 is MGHRA and CDR2 is YSYEKL in the germline V gene. The CDR3 DNA follows: TGCGCCAGCTCCCGGACAAGGTACCAAGAGACCCAGTACTTC. Translating it yields CASSRTRYQETQYF.

Only a few counts were recorded for this clonotype. The chain links TRBV25-1 to TRBJ2-1; D perhaps matches TRBD1 (6 bases). Germline V gene lookup returns CDR1 MGHDK and CDR2 SYGVNS. CDR3 length: 13 residues. Trimming took 10 bases from V and 9 from J, leaving 19 bases between them. Written as DNA, the CDR3 is TGTGCCACGACAGAAACAGGGTACGGTGAGCAGTTCTTC. Its translation is CATTETGYGEQFF.

The sample holds many counts of this clonotype. The genes are TRBV12-3 or TRBV12-4 and TRBJ2-2; D is perhaps TRBD1 (6 bases). The CDR3 has 13 amino acids. V lost 7 bases and J 5 bases, leaving 11 bases between the germline ends. The CDR3 DNA sequence: TGTGCCAGCACCCCTACAGGGACCGGGGAGCTGTTTTTT. It translates to CASTPTGTGELFF.

At least ten counts were recorded for this clonotype. The CDR3: CASSFGGSDYEQYF. The CDR3 nucleotides are TGTGCCAGCAGTTTTGGCGGGAGTGACTACGAGCAGTACTTC. The chain uses TRBV28 and TRBJ2-7, with 7 bases matching TRBD2. CDR3 length: 14 residues. Germline CDR1 is MDHEN and CDR2 is SYDVKM. Germline trimming cut 3 bases from V and 3 bases from J; bases unmatched to any gene: 5.

CDR3 nucleotides: TGTGCCAGCAGCTTTCGACCCCAGTCGGGACAGGGTTTCTACGAGCAGTACTTC. Its protein product is CASSFRPQSGQGFYEQYF. This sequence joins TRBV11-2 and TRBJ2-7, with 9 positions matching TRBD1. Unmatched junction bases numbered 15, after V lost 3 bases and J lost 3 bases. CDR3 length: 18 amino acids. Germline V lookup: CDR1 SGHAT, CDR2 FQNNGV.

This clonotype was detected ten times or more. The chain recombines TRBV28 with TRBJ1-2; D is unresolved. The CDR3 runs 12 residues. The germline V and J ends were trimmed by 8 bases and 6 bases, with 13 bases remaining between them. The V gene's germline CDR1 is MDHEN and CDR2 SYDVKM. In DNA form, the CDR3 reads TGTGCCAGCGAAGTGGGTTCCCATGGCTACACCTTC. Amino acid sequence: CASEVGSHGYTF.

In its sample, this clonotype was seen a few times. The rearrangement links TRBV24-1 to TRBJ1-2; D uncertain. Trimming removed 5 bases at V and 5 bases at J, with 5 bases between. Germline CDR1 is KGHDR and CDR2 is SFDVKD. CDR3 size: 11 residues. The CDR3: CATSGAYGYTF. The CDR3 nucleotides read TGTGCCACCAGTGGGGCTTATGGCTACACCTTC.

Note on this clonotype: The junction shows a germline mismatch at one end, possibly a read error. The chain links TRBV11-2 to TRBJ1-3; D call uncertain. CDR3 length: 16 residues. CDR1 is SGHAT, CDR2 FQNNGV, per germline. CDR3 in amino acids: CASSLDARHSGSTIYF. CDR3 bases: TGTGCCAGCAGCTTAGACGCCAGACACTCTGGAAGCACCATATATTTT.

This chain uses TRBV9 with TRBJ2-6, with 8 bases matching TRBD1. Germline V gene lookup returns CDR1 SGDLS and CDR2 YYNGEE. The CDR3 loop spans 19 amino acids. V lost 0 bases to trimming and J lost 1 base; unmatched junction nucleotides: 9. Here the CDR3 reads CASSVGLIQGASGANVLTF. CDR3 DNA sequence: TGTGCCAGCAGCGTAGGTCTGATCCAGGGGGCGTCTGGGGCCAACGTCCTGACTTTC. Full variable domain (rest looked up from reference TRBV9 and TRBJ2-6): DSGVTQTPKHLITATGQRVTLRCSPRSGDLSVYWYQQSLDQGLQFLIQYYNGEERAKGNILERFSAQQFPDLHSELNLSSLELGDSALYFCASSVGLIQGASGANVLTFGAGSRLTVL.

This clonotype occurred many times. This sequence joins TRBV7-9 and TRBJ2-5, with a possible D match to TRBD1 (7 bases). V was pared by 4 bases and J by 8 bases, with 17 bases between. The CDR3 loop spans 14 amino acids. Per the germline V gene, CDR1 is SEHNR and CDR2 is FQNEAQ (reference sequence). For the CDR3, the DNA is TGTGCCAGCAGCTCAAGGCGGGACAGCATAACCCAGTACTTC. Protein product: CASSSRRDSITQYF.